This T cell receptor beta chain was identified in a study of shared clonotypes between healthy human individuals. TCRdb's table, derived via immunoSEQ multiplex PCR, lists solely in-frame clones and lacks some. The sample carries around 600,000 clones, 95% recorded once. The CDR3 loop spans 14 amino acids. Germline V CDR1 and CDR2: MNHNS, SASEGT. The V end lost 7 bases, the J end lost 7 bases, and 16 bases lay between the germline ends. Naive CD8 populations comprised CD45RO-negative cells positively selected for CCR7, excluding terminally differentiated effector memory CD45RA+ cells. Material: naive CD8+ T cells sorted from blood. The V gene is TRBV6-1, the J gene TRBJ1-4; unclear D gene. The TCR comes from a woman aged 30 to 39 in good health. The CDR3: CASTSGNLFEKLFF. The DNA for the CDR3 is TGTGCCAGCACATCGGGAAACTTGTTTGAAAAACTGTTTTTT.